These 20 T cell receptor beta chains came from one sample sequenced in a study of early T cells in non-severe SARS-CoV-2 infection (dated by TCRdb to the early 2020s). Library construction relied on 5' RACE. This sample was sequenced with a NextSeq 500. The public sequencing data were trimmed at Q25 with fastp and processed into clonotypes with MiXCR by TCRdb, which kept only in-frame beta chains. Rows are combined by CDR3 protein, so each entry shows the most common genes and DNA. The sample table holds about 56,000 distinct CDR3 sequences, of which about 16% were seen once. The ten largest clones represent about 4% of the sample. The sequenced sample was whole blood, obtained at baseline. These TCRs come from an adult who was a healthcare worker with PCR-confirmed SARS-CoV-2 infection or an uninfected control (not recorded which).

V is TRBV7-8 and J is TRBJ2-1; 8 bases agree with TRBD2. The trim removed 8 bases at V and 15 bases at J, leaving 12 bases unmatched. The germline V gene encodes CDR1 SGHVS and CDR2 FQNEAQ. CDR3 length equals 12 residues. CDR3 nucleotide sequence: TGTGCCAGCGGAACCCTGAGCGGGGGACCGTTCTTC. Amino acid sequence: CASGTLSGGPFF. Filled out from reference TRBV7-8 and TRBJ2-1, the complete variable domain reads GAGVSQSPRYKVAKRGQDVALRCDPISGHVSLFWYQQALGQGPEFLTYFQNEAQLDKSGLPSDRFFAERPEGSVSTLKIQRTQQEDSAVYLCASGTLSGGPFFGPGTRLTVL.

The chain uses TRBV5-1 and TRBJ2-7; D is unresolved. V lost 5 bases and J lost 9, with 12 bases in between. There are 11 residues in the CDR3. The germline V gene has CDR1 SGHRS and CDR2 YFSETQ. The CDR3 DNA follows: TGCGCCAGCAGGTCGGAAGTTTCGCAGTACTTC. Amino acid sequence: CASRSEVSQYF.

Note on this clonotype: Its ends do not fully match the called genes, so a read error is possible. The chain is built from TRBV5-1 and TRBJ2-2; 8 bases are shared with TRBD1. This CDR3 spans 15 amino acids. Germline lookup yields CDR1 SGHRS and CDR2 YFSETQ. The CDR3 is CASSSGQVITGEPFF. The CDR3, as DNA: TGCGCCAGCAGCTCGGGACAGGTGATAACCGGGGAGCCGTTTTTT.

In its sample, this clonotype was seen a few times. This sequence joins TRBV28 and TRBJ2-7; D call uncertain. V shed 4 bases and J shed 3 bases, with 7 bases lying between them. In germline, CDR1 is MDHEN, CDR2 SYDVKM. This CDR3 spans 12 amino acids. The DNA of the CDR3 is TGTGCCAGCAGTTCTGACTTCTACGAGCAGTACTTC. It specifies CASSSDFYEQYF.

This clonotype was seen more than once but under ten times. The gene calls are TRBV5-1 and TRBJ2-7, with 10 bases aligning to TRBD1. Trimming removed 0 bases from V and 2 bases from J; junction bases left unmatched: 11. The CDR3 extends over 18 amino acids. Per germline, CDR1 SGHRS and CDR2 YFSETQ. The CDR3 sequence is CASSLEGQGRTLPYEQYF. In DNA form, the CDR3 reads TGCGCCAGCAGCTTGGAGGGACAGGGGAGAACTTTGCCCTACGAGCAGTACTTC.

The chain has TRBV18 and TRBJ1-5; 7 positions match TRBD1. The junction had 5 bases not matched to a gene; V was cut back by 2 bases and J by 7 bases. Germline V gene sequence: CDR1 KGHSH, CDR2 LQKENI. The CDR3 is 14 amino acids. This CDR3 reads CASSPTGAIQPQHF. The CDR3, as DNA: TGTGCCAGCTCACCAACAGGGGCCATACAGCCCCAGCATTTT.

This clonotype came up many times. The J gene is TRBJ2-1, the V gene TRBV6-1, with D possibly matching TRBD2 (5 bases). The CDR3 has 18 amino acids. Trimming took 1 base from V and 6 from J, leaving 22 bases between them. Per germline, CDR1 MNHNS and CDR2 SASEGT. The CDR3 nucleotides are TGTGCCAGCAGTGAAGGCCCCGGGAATAAGGGAGAGGGCAATGAGCAGTTCTTC. Translation: CASSEGPGNKGEGNEQFF.

The chain is built from TRBV11-2 and TRBJ2-1; possibly TRBD1 or TRBD2 for D (5 bases each). Germline V lookup: CDR1 SGHAT, CDR2 FQNNGV. With 8 bases removed from V and 8 bases from J, the gap between germline ends came to 13 bases. This CDR3 is built from 12 residues. CDR3 coding DNA: TGTGCCAGCGGTCGGGACCAGTATGAGCAGTTCTTC. It specifies CASGRDQYEQFF.

This clonotype has a handful of counts. This chain links TRBV24-1 with TRBJ1-5, with D perhaps matching TRBD1 (6 bases). There are 15 residues in the CDR3. CDR1 and CDR2 (germline): KGHDR, SFDVKD. The V gene lost 4 bases and the J gene lost 6 bases, with 15 bases spanning the gap. The CDR3 protein is CATSDLPGAGQPQHF. Written as DNA, the CDR3 is TGTGCCACCAGTGACCTGCCAGGGGCCGGTCAGCCCCAGCATTTT.

The V call is TRBV5-1, the J call TRBJ1-3, with D uncertain. The CDR3 contains 15 residues. CDR1 and CDR2 from the germline V gene are SGHRS and YFSETQ. Trimming removed 1 base from V and 3 bases from J, with 11 bases in between. CDR3 amino acids: CASSLLMGSGNTIYF. The CDR3 nucleotides read TGCGCCAGCAGCTTGCTGATGGGCAGTGGAAACACCATATATTTT. Drawing the rest from reference TRBV5-1 and TRBJ1-3, the complete variable domain is KAGVTQTPRYLIKTRGQQVTLSCSPISGHRSVSWYQQTPGQGLQFLFEYFSETQRNKGNFPGRFSGRQFSNSRSEMNVSTLELGDSALYLCASSLLMGSGNTIYFGEGSWLTVV.

A few counts support this clonotype. This chain links TRBV7-2 with TRBJ2-7; D gene uncertain. The V and J ends lost 4 bases and 5 bases respectively, with 9 bases between them. CDR1 and CDR2 from the germline V gene are SGHTA and FQGNSA. The CDR3 length is 12 residues. Here the CDR3 reads CASSSSRHEQYF. DNA for the CDR3: TGTGCCAGCAGCTCGAGCCGCCACGAGCAGTACTTC.

The chain employs TRBV6-5 and TRBJ2-1; 8 bases map to TRBD2. With 3 bases clipped from V and 7 bases from J, the junction kept 11 bases outside the gene matches. The length of the CDR3 is 16 residues. Germline V gene sequence: CDR1 MNHEY, CDR2 SVGAGI. CDR3: CASSYQSMTGGNEQFF. The DNA of the CDR3 is TGTGCCAGCAGTTATCAATCTATGACGGGAGGGAATGAGCAGTTCTTC.

The rearrangement joins TRBV30 to TRBJ2-7, with D possibly called TRBD1 or TRBD2 (5 bases each). CDR3 length: 11 residues. V lost 3 bases, J lost 9 bases, and 12 bases lay in between. The germline gives CDR1 GTSNPN, CDR2 SVGIG (reference sequence). For the CDR3, the DNA is TGTGCCTGGAGCGAACCGAGGGGGCAGTACTTC. Translation gives CAWSEPRGQYF. Filled out from reference TRBV30 and TRBJ2-7, the complete variable domain reads SQTIHQWPATLVQPVGSPLSLECTVEGTSNPNLYWYRQAAGRGLQLLFYSVGIGQISSEVPQNLSASRPQDRQFILSSKKLLLSDSGFYLCAWSEPRGQYFGPGTRLTVT.

This clonotype was counted between two and nine times. V is TRBV29-1 and J is TRBJ1-4; TRBD1 agrees at 7 bases. Germline V gene lookup returns CDR1 SQVTM and CDR2 ANQGSEA. J gave up 6 bases and V 6 bases, and 10 bases lay outside the gene matches. There are 14 residues in the CDR3. The CDR3 protein is CSVRKQGVDEKLFF. The CDR3 DNA reads as TGCAGCGTCCGAAAGCAGGGGGTAGATGAAAAACTGTTTTTT.

The chain has TRBV19 and TRBJ2-6; unclear D gene. The CDR3 contains 12 residues. The germline V and J ends were trimmed by 7 bases and 2 bases, with 3 bases remaining between them. In germline, CDR1 is LNHDA, CDR2 SQIVND (reference sequence). The DNA for the CDR3 is TGTGCCAGTACAACTGGGGCCAACGTCCTGACTTTC. Its protein is CASTTGANVLTF.

This clonotype turned up a few times. The CDR3 loop reads CASSTWTGMSYEQYF. CDR3 nucleotide sequence: TGCGCCAGCAGCACATGGACAGGGATGTCCTACGAGCAGTACTTC. The rearrangement uses TRBV5-1 and TRBJ2-7, with TRBD1 matching 8 bases. Germline V gene sequence: CDR1 SGHRS, CDR2 YFSETQ. There are 15 residues in the CDR3. The trim removed 4 bases at V and 1 base at J, leaving 7 bases unmatched.

This clonotype was seen repeatedly, ten times or more. The chain has TRBV29-1 and TRBJ2-7; tentative D call: TRBD1 (7 bases). V gave up 1 base and J gave up 7 bases, with 14 bases separating them. The CDR3 sequence is 13 residues long. Germline CDR1 SQVTM, CDR2 ANQGSEA. This CDR3 reads CSVEVQQGREQYF. Here the CDR3 DNA reads TGCAGCGTTGAAGTCCAACAGGGGAGGGAGCAGTACTTC.

This clonotype showed up many times. This chain links TRBV20-1 with TRBJ2-7, with 11 bases fitting TRBD2. V dropped 3 bases and J dropped 7; count of bases not matched to a gene: 8. The CDR3 loop spans 14 amino acids. The germline CDR1 and CDR2 sequences are DFQATT and SNEGSKA (reference sequence). The CDR3 here is CSASGTSGIGEQYF. CDR3 coding DNA: TGCAGTGCTAGCGGGACTAGCGGTATAGGGGAGCAGTACTTC.

This clonotype was detected only a few times. V usage is TRBV5-1 and J usage is TRBJ2-2, with 9 bases matching TRBD1. V lost 5 bases, J lost 1 base, and 9 bases stayed unmatched. This CDR3 is built from 17 residues. Germline CDR1 reads SGHRS; CDR2 reads YFSETQ. Here the CDR3 DNA reads TGCGCCAGCAGTCCTACACCGGGACAGGGGAACACCGGGGAGCTGTTTTTT. Translating it yields CASSPTPGQGNTGELFF.

This clonotype was observed many times. The CDR3 here is CASSSGTGGVETQYF. CDR3 nucleotides: TGTGCCAGCAGTTCCGGGACAGGGGGCGTAGAGACCCAGTACTTC. V and J are TRBV27 and TRBJ2-5; 12 nucleotides align to TRBD1. The V gene's germline CDR1 is MNHEY and CDR2 SMNVEV (reference sequence). The CDR3 extends over 15 amino acids. Losses at the gene ends were 4 bases for V and 4 bases for J; bases not matched to a gene: 4.